This TCR beta chain appears in the sequencing data of a study of CXCR3-negative and CXCR3-positive naive CD8 T cells. Study details: Across all libraries, TRB reads numbered roughly 150 million, with about 1.5 +/- 0.3 million in each library. General study findings and limits: CXCR3-negative naive cells had less hydrophobic TRB CDR3s than did CXCR3-positive naive cells. With surface CD5 comparable between naive subsets, TCR strength was estimated using properties derived from the TRB CDR3.

In regard to this clonotype: Its target is unknown.

CDR1 SGHTA and CDR2 FQGTGA come from the germline V gene. The CDR3 has 15 amino acids. Within the CD8+ T cell compartment, naive cells were CD45RO-CCR7+CD27+CD95-. Preparation of TRB cDNA libraries relied on 5' RACE carrying UMI labels. TCRdb re-analyzed the 5' RACE reads; it lists each CDR3 protein once, without DNA. The table for this sample gives under 110,000 distinct CDR3 sequences. The chain uses TRBV7-3 and TRBJ1-2; TCRdb proposes TRBD1, but this gene call is untestable without DNA. This sequence originates from a human donor in good health. Some clones in this sample may be carry-over from other donors' samples. Sequenced material: naive CXCR3+ CD8+ T cells from blood. Subset denoted: CD45RO-CCR7+CD27+CD95- naive CD8+ T cells expressing CXCR3 (TNR3+). The CDR3 is CASSYGTEDFYGYTF.